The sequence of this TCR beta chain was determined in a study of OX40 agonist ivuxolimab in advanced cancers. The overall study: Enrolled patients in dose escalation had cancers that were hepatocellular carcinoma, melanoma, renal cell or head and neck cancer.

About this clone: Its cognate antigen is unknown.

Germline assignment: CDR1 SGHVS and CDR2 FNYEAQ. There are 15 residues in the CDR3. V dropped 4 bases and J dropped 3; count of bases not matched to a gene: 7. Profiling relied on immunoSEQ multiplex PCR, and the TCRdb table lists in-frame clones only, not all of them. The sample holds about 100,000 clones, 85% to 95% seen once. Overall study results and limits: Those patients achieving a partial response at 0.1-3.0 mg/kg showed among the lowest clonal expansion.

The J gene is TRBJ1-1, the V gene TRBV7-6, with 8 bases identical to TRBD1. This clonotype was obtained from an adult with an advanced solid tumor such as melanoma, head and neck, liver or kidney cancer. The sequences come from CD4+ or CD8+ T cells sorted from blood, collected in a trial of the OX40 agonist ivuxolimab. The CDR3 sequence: CASSSPGGADTEAFF. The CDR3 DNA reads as TGTGCCAGCAGCTCTCCAGGGGGCGCGGACACTGAAGCTTTCTTT.